The entry below gives a single T cell receptor (beta chain) sequence along with its context. The antigen is not known. Sequenced by immunoSEQ multiplex PCR; TCRdb stores in-frame clones only, minus some. The repertoire holds roughly 100,000 clones, with over 85% as singletons. From germline, CDR1 is SQVTM and CDR2 ANQGSEA. CDR3 length: 10 residues. V was shortened by 5 bases and J by 7 bases, with 8 bases between the two germline ends. This entry comes from a study of graft-versus-host responses after intestinal transplantation. Study as a whole: For two to four years after anti-thymocyte globulin induction, all recipients took tacrolimus and steroids.

The study, taken as a whole, reports: Recipient marrow harbored GvH clones, some of which surfaced first in ileum or blood. There was an association between peak levels of circulating GvH clones and early post-transplant HvG declines.

This sequence originates from a human donor who received an intestinal transplant. The rearrangement joins TRBV29-1 to TRBJ1-1; no clear D gene. The sequenced sample was unstimulated CD8+ T cells sorted from spleen or lymph node cells, obtained before intestinal transplant. This chain's CDR3 is CSVSPLEAFF. In nucleotides, the CDR3 is TGCAGCGTTAGCCCCCTTGAAGCTTTCTTT.